This TCR beta chain derives from a study of T cell responses to AZD1222 COVID-19 vaccine. The table came from immunoSEQ multiplex PCR; TCRdb's copy has only in-frame clones and leaves some out. The repertoire holds about 150,000 clones, with approximately 85% as singletons. Sample: peripheral blood, taken on day 0 of AZD1222 vaccination. This receptor was obtained from an adult in good health.

The chain's CDR3 is CASSLPLSAGGYGYTF. As DNA, the CDR3 is TGTGCCAGCAGCTTGCCCCTATCCGCTGGGGGCTATGGCTACACCTTC. The J gene is TRBJ1-2, the V gene TRBV5-6; D is perhaps TRBD1 (5 bases). Germline V gene data show CDR1 as SGHDT and CDR2 as YYEEEE. Trimming pared 1 base from V and 4 bases from J, leaving 17 bases between. CDR3 length: 16 residues.